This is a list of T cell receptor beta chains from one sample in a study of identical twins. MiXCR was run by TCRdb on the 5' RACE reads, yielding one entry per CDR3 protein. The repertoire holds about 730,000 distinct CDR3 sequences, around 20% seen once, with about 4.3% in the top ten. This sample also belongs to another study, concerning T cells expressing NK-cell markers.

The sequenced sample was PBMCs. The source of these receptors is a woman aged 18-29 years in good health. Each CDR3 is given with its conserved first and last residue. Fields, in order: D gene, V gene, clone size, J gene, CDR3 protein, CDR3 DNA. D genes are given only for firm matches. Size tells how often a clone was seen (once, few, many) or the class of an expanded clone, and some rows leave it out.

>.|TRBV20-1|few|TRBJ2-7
CSARVRSRLPYEQYF
TGCAGTGCTAGAGTTCGTTCCCGCTTACCCTACGAGCAGTACTTC
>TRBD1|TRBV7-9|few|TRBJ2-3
CASSRPTGWSTDTQYF
TGTGCCAGCAGCCGCCCGACAGGGTGGAGCACAGATACGCAGTATTTT
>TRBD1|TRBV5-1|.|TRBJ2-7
CASSTGTGAEQYF
TGCGCCAGCAGCACCGGGACAGGGGCCGAGCAGTACTTC
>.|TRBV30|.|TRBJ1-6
CAWDTRHNSPLHF
TGTGCCTGGGATACACGTCATAATTCACCCCTCCACTTT
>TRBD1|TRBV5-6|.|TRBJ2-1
CASSLWGTGSYNEQFF
TGTGCCAGCAGCTTGTGGGGGACAGGGTCCTACAATGAGCAGTTCTTC
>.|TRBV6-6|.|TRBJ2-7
CASGESQYEQYF
TGTGCCTCCGGAGAGAGCCAGTACGAGCAGTACTTC
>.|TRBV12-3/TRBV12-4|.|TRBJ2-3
CASSPSSVEDGMYF
TGTGCCAGCAGCCCGAGCTCGGTCGAGGACGGGATGTATTTT
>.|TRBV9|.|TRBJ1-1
CASSVDFGADTEAFF
TGTGCCAGCAGCGTAGATTTCGGGGCGGACACTGAAGCTTTCTTT
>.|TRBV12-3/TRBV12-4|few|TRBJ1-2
CASDLTSGYGYTF
TGTGCCAGCGACTTAACGTCGGGCTATGGCTACACCTTC
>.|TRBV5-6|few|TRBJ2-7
CASSLFSLTEQYF
TGTGCCAGCAGCTTGTTCAGCCTAACCGAGCAGTACTTC
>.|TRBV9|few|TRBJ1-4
CASSPGVTNEKLFF
TGTGCCAGCAGCCCGGGGGTGACTAATGAAAAACTGTTTTTT
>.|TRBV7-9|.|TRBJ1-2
CASSSASNYGYTF
TGTGCCAGCAGCTCGGCCTCGAACTATGGCTACACCTTC
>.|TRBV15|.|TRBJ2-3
CATQGGGTDTQYF
TGTGCCACCCAGGGGGGGGGCACAGATACGCAGTATTTT
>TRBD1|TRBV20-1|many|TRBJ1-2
CSARTGPNYGYTF
TGCAGTGCCCGGACAGGGCCCAACTATGGCTACACCTTC
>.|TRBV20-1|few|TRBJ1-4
CSARVISSGEAEKLFF
TGCAGTGCTAGAGTTATTAGCTCGGGGGAAGCGGAAAAACTGTTTTTT
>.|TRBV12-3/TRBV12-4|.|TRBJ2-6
CASRRHSSGANVLTF
TGTGCCAGCAGACGTCACAGCTCTGGGGCCAACGTCCTGACTTTC
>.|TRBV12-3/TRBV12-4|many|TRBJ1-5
CASSPRLGNQPQHF
TGTGCCAGCAGTCCCCGACTGGGCAATCAGCCCCAGCATTTT
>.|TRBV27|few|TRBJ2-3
CASKLGADTQYF
TGTGCCAGCAAACTTGGGGCAGATACGCAGTATTTT
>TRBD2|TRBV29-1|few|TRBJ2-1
CSVVIGGYNEQFF
TGCAGCGTTGTTATCGGGGGGTACAATGAGCAGTTCTTC
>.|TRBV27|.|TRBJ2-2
CASSFPAGELFF
TGTGCCAGCAGTTTTCCCGCCGGGGAGCTGTTTTTT
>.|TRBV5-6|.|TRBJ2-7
CASSKSGSSYEQYF
TGTGCCAGCAGCAAGAGTGGATCCTCCTACGAGCAGTACTTC
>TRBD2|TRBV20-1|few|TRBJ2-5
CSVRGTSDETQYF
TGCAGTGTCAGAGGGACTAGCGACGAGACCCAGTACTTC
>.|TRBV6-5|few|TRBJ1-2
CASSFRNRAIHGYTF
TGTGCCAGCAGTTTTAGAAACAGAGCGATCCATGGCTACACCTTC
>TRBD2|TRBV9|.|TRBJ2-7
CASSAPDGGRSYEQYF
TGTGCCAGCAGCGCCCCGGACGGGGGGAGGTCTTACGAGCAGTACTTC
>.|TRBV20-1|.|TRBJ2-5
CSASYRRSQETQYF
TGCAGTGCTAGTTATCGGCGGAGCCAAGAGACCCAGTACTTC
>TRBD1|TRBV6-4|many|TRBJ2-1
CASSSLDRGEQFF
TGTGCCAGCAGTTCCCTGGACAGGGGTGAGCAGTTCTTC
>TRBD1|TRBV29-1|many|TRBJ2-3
CSVGQGVTDTQYF
TGCAGCGTTGGACAGGGGGTAACAGATACGCAGTATTTT
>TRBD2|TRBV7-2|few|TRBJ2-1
CASRPGTSVNEQFF
TGTGCCAGCAGGCCGGGGACTAGTGTCAATGAGCAGTTCTTC
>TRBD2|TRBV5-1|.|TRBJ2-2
CASSPFPGGLDTGELFF
TGCGCCAGCAGCCCATTCCCGGGGGGGCTAGACACCGGGGAGCTGTTTTTT
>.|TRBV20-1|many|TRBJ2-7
CSARTYSYEQYF
TGCAGTGCTAGAACCTACTCCTACGAGCAGTACTTC
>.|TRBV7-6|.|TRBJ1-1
CASSLTGRDTEAFF
TGTGCCAGCAGCTTAACGGGTCGGGACACTGAAGCTTTCTTT
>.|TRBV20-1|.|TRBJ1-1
CSASKDMNTEAFF
TGCAGTGCTAGTAAGGACATGAACACTGAAGCTTTCTTT
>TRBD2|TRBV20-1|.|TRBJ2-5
CSANTVAASGRETQYF
TGCAGTGCGAATACCGTAGCCGCTAGCGGGAGAGAGACCCAGTACTTC
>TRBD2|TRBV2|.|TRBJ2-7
CAGTSGISYEQYF
TGTGCCGGGACTAGCGGGATCTCCTACGAGCAGTACTTC
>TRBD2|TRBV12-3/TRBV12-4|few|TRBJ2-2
CASTLAGGRTGELFF
TGTGCCAGCACCTTAGCGGGGGGCCGGACCGGGGAGCTGTTTTTT
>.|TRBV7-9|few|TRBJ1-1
CASSTLGTEAFF
TGTGCCAGCAGCACCCTGGGAACTGAAGCTTTCTTT
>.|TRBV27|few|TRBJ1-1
CASSAQENTEAFF
TGTGCCAGCAGTGCTCAGGAGAACACTGAAGCTTTCTTT
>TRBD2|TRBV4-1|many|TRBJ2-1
CASSQEGSGGVNEQFF
TGCGCCAGCAGCCAAGAGGGGAGCGGGGGGGTTAATGAGCAGTTCTTC
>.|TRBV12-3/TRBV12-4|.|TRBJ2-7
CASSPPTYEQYF
TGTGCCAGCAGTCCTCCTACCTACGAGCAGTACTTC
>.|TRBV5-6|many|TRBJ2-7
CASSSISSSYEQYF
TGTGCCAGCAGCTCGATAAGCAGCTCCTACGAGCAGTACTTC
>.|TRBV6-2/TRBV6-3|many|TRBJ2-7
CASRDASYEQYF
TGTGCCAGCCGGGACGCCTCCTACGAGCAGTACTTC
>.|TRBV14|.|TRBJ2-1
CASSQNSNEQFF
TGTGCCAGCAGCCAGAACAGCAATGAGCAGTTCTTC
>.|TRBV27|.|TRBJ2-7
CASSTSGLIEQYF
TGTGCCAGCAGTACTAGTGGGTTAATCGAGCAGTACTTC
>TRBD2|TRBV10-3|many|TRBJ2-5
CAISVERGNQETQYF
TGTGCCATCAGTGTTGAGCGGGGCAACCAAGAGACCCAGTACTTC
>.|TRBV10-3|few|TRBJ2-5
CAISDSVGETQYF
TGTGCCATCAGTGATAGCGTCGGGGAGACCCAGTACTTC
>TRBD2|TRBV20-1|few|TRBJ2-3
CSAPDPSGFGDTQYF
TGCAGTGCTCCCGACCCTAGCGGGTTTGGGGATACGCAGTATTTT